This T cell receptor (beta chain) was observed in a study of CD8 T cells in ankylosing spondylitis. Study outcomes and limitations: Disease-linked clones, CD8+, were relatively rare in peripheral blood. Reportedly, disease-linked clones are significantly enriched in ankylosing spondylitis patients' matched synovial fluid. Made up of eight or nine highly homologous variants, a TCR beta motif appeared characteristic of ankylosing spondylitis blood.

V was shortened by 2 bases and J by 0 bases, with 14 bases between the two germline ends. This CDR3 comprises 16 residues. CDR1 and CDR2 (germline): MNHEY, SMNVEV (reference sequence). Points on this clonotype: Its specificity is not known.

TCRdb analysed the 5' RACE reads with MiXCR anew, one entry per CDR3 protein. Of a few hundred thousand distinct CDR3 sequences in the sample, around 19% were seen once. This chain joins TRBV27 and TRBJ2-7; D may be TRBD1 or TRBD2 (6 bases each). Sequencing was carried out using blood, either unsorted or a sorted T cell fraction (not recorded which). This TCR came from a male donor with ankylosing spondylitis. The CDR3 loop reads CASSLGGPGSSYEQYF. The DNA for the CDR3 is TGTGCCAGCAGTTTAGGGGGGCCAGGGAGCTCCTACGAGCAGTACTTC.